This T cell receptor beta chain is drawn from a study of blood T cell repertoires in COVID-19. About the study: Resolution of symptoms, clearance, or two negative PCRs was present in recovered Cohort 3 donors. In each case, the material was cDNA or gDNA derived from T cells, B-cell-depleted T cells, or PBMCs.

Per the authors' pipeline: For nucleated cells, counts were estimated from reference gene primer amplification. The table came from immunoSEQ multiplex PCR; TCRdb's copy has only in-frame clones and leaves some out. V, J and clone size reflect that table, while D and trimming were determined from the DNA. The data show hundreds of thousands of clones, approximately 87% seen once. Each participant's cohort was designated according to participant-reported clinical history. The germline gives CDR1 LNHDA, CDR2 SQIVND (reference sequence). Trimming removed 10 bases from V and 5 bases from J; junction bases left unmatched: 8. The CDR3 loop spans 13 amino acids.

The clonotype originates from a woman aged 45-65 years in a cohort exposed to, infected with or recovered from COVID-19 (not recorded which). What was sequenced was PBMCs or T cells enriched from blood (not recorded which). This chain joins TRBV19 and TRBJ2-3; 8 bases align to TRBD1. The CDR3 here is CAISRGRQDTQYF. The CDR3 DNA is TGTGCCATCTCCAGGGGGCGCCAAGATACGCAGTATTTT. The full variable domain, its missing parts supplied by reference TRBV19 and TRBJ2-3, is DGGITQSPKYLFRKEGQNVTLSCEQNLNHDAMYWYRQDPGQGLRLIYYSQIVNDFQKGDIAEGYSVSREKKESFPLTVTSAQKNPTAFYLCAISRGRQDTQYFGPGTRLTVL.